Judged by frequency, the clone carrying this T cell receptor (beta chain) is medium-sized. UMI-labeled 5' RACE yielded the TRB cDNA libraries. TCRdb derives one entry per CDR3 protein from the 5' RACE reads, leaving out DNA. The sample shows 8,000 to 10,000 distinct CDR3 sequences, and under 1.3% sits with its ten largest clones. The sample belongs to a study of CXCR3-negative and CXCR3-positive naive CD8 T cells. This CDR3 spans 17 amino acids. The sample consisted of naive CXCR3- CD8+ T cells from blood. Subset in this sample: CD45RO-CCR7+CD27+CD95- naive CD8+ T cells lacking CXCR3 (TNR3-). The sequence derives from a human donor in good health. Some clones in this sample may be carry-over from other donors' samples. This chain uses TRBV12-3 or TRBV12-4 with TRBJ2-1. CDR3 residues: CASSLAAWRSSYNEQFF.